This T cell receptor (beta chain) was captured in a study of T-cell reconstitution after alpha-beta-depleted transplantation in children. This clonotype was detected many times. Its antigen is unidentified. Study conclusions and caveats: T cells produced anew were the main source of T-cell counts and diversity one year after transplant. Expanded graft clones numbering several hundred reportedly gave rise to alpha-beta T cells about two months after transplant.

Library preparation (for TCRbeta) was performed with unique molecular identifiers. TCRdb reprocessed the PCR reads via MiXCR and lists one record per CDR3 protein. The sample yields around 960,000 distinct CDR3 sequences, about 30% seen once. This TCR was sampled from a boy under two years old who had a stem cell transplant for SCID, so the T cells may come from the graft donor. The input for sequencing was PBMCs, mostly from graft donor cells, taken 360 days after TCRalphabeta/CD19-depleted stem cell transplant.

CDR3 bases: TGCGCCAGCAGCTTGGCGGACAGCAAGGATACGCAGTATTTT. Its protein is CASSLADSKDTQYF. This chain connects TRBV5-1 to TRBJ2-3; maybe TRBD1 (6 bases). Germline V gives CDR1 SGHRS, CDR2 YFSETQ. CDR3 length: 14 amino acids. Deletions cut 0 bases from V and 6 bases from J, with 11 bases between.